The entry below describes one T cell receptor beta chain. Its target is not known. These data are taken from a study of T cells in Graves' hyperthyroidism and ophthalmopathy. Points from the study as a whole: Ophthalmopathy was predicted by the model a median of roughly 6.6 months ahead of onset.

This CDR3 contains 16 residues. V was cut by 1 base and J by 3 bases, with 14 bases left in between. CDR1 is LNHNV and CDR2 is YYDKDF in the germline V gene (reference sequence). Template material for amplifying TCR beta CDR3 regions consisted of RNA transcripts. The HTBI primer set served for first-round RT-PCR of the TCR CDR3. A single record per CDR3 protein comes from TCRdb applying MiXCR to the multiplex PCR reads. The sample contains 530,000 or so distinct CDR3 sequences, 35% to 55% of which appear only once. V is TRBV15 and J is TRBJ2-3; possible D gene TRBD2, 6 bases. Sequenced sample: peripheral blood or thyroid tissue (not recorded which). The sequence derives from a woman under 30 with Graves' hyperthyroidism. In nucleotides, the CDR3 is TGTGCCACCAGCAGAGGGTGGGAGGCCGGGACAGATACGCAGTATTTT. It is translated as CATSRGWEAGTDTQYF.